Below are 32 T cell receptor beta chains sequenced from a single sample in a study of cytomegalovirus exposure and HLA in healthy donors. The PCR had 60 Vbeta and 13 Jbeta primers. The data were produced by immunoSEQ multiplex PCR, yet TCRdb's version contains in-frame clones alone and is incomplete. The sample shows around 93,000 clones, 82% of them seen only once. Specimen: PBMCs. The receptor source for this set is a man younger than 40 in good health and CMV-seropositive.

The chain combines TRBV6-5 with TRBJ1-1; maybe TRBD1 (6 bases). CDR3 size: 15 residues. Trimming took off 5 bases at V and 0 bases at J, with 13 bases between the two ends. CDR1 is MNHEY and CDR2 is SVGAGI in the germline V gene. CDR3 sequence: CASSPRQALNTEAFF. Here the CDR3 DNA reads TGTGCCAGCAGTCCTCGACAGGCCCTGAACACTGAAGCTTTCTTT.

The chain couples TRBV5-1 to TRBJ2-6, with 9 nucleotides matching TRBD1. Germline CDR1 and CDR2: SGHRS and YFSETQ. The trim removed 0 bases at V and 2 bases at J, leaving 3 bases unmatched. The CDR3 contains 17 residues. The CDR3 here is CASSLGTGVAGANVLTF. The CDR3 nucleotides read TGCGCCAGCAGCTTGGGGACAGGGGTAGCTGGGGCCAACGTCCTGACTTTC.

The CDR3 DNA is TGCGCCAGCAGTGGTCAGGGGGGTGGGGAGCAGTACTTC. It translates to CASSGQGGGEQYF. This rearrangement joins TRBV10-2 to TRBJ2-7; D perhaps matches TRBD1 (7 bases). V was pared by 4 bases and J by 7 bases, with 14 bases between. The CDR3 loop spans 13 amino acids. Germline-derived CDR1 and CDR2 are WSHSY and SAAADI.

In its sample, this clone was seen once. V usage is TRBV9 and J usage is TRBJ2-1; 8 bases fit TRBD2. This CDR3 comprises 15 residues. With V trimmed by 1 base and J by 6 bases, 6 bases remained unmatched. CDR1 is SGDLS, CDR2 YYNGEE, per germline. CDR3 DNA sequence: TGTGCCAGCAGCGTACCAGCGGGAGTTTTCAATGAGCAGTTCTTC. Translation: CASSVPAGVFNEQFF.

The chain combines TRBV5-5 with TRBJ2-1; TRBD2 might be the D (6 bases). Per the germline V gene, CDR1 is SGHKS and CDR2 is YYEKEE (reference sequence). V lost 6 bases and J lost 3, with 7 bases in between. The CDR3 totals 12 residues. CDR3 protein: CASTEGYNEQFF. CDR3 nucleotides: TGTGCCAGCACGGAGGGCTACAATGAGCAGTTCTTC.

V is TRBV29-1 and J is TRBJ2-1, with 7 bases matching TRBD1. V shed 7 bases, J shed 4 bases, and the junction held 7 bases outside the gene matches. Germline V lookup: CDR1 SQVTM, CDR2 ANQGSEA. The CDR3 extends over 13 amino acids. CDR3 nucleotide sequence: TGCAGCGGGACCGGGACAGCGTACAATGAGCAGTTCTTC. Translating gives CSGTGTAYNEQFF.

The rearrangement joins TRBV19 to TRBJ2-2, with a tentative D call TRBD2 (6 bases). Germline CDR1 and CDR2: LNHDA and SQIVND (reference sequence). There are 16 residues in the CDR3. V gave up 5 bases and J gave up 1 base, with 14 bases separating them. This CDR3 is CASSGTPLRNTGELFF. CDR3 sequence (DNA): TGTGCCAGTAGTGGGACTCCCTTAAGGAACACCGGGGAGCTGTTTTTT.

V usage is TRBV10-3 and J usage is TRBJ2-3; 10 nucleotides align to TRBD2. In germline, CDR1 is ENHRY, CDR2 SYGVKD. The CDR3 is made up of 17 amino acids. Losses at the gene ends were 4 bases for V and 1 base for J; bases not matched to a gene: 8. CDR3 sequence: CAISANSGTSGTDTQYF. CDR3 sequence (DNA): TGTGCCATCAGTGCTAACTCCGGGACTAGCGGCACAGATACGCAGTATTTT.

This sequence joins TRBV2 and TRBJ2-7; a weak D match, TRBD1 (6 bases). Germline V gives CDR1 SNHLY, CDR2 FYNNEI. V dropped 3 bases and J dropped 1 base, with 10 bases sitting between them. This CDR3 has 14 residues. The CDR3 DNA sequence: TGTGCCAGCAGTGAGACCAGGGGATCCTACGAGCAGTACTTC. Amino acid sequence: CASSETRGSYEQYF.

The gene calls are TRBV16 and TRBJ2-1; 13 nucleotides agree with TRBD2. Germline V lookup: CDR1 KGHSY, CDR2 FQNENV. This CDR3 spans 17 amino acids. V dropped 5 bases and J dropped 4; count of bases not matched to a gene: 8. CDR3 coding DNA: TGTGCCAGCAGCGCAGGGGGACTAGCGGGGTCTTACAATGAGCAGTTCTTC. Translating gives CASSAGGLAGSYNEQFF.

This chain connects TRBV6-1 to TRBJ2-5; 9 bases align to TRBD1. With the DNA end fitting TRBJ2-7 better, the J assignment may be wrong. The CDR3 is made up of 14 amino acids. The germline CDR1 and CDR2 sequences are MNHNS and SASEGT. CDR3 amino acids: CASSFTGGRVEQYF. The CDR3 bases are TGTGCCAGCAGTTTTACAGGGGGCCGGGTCGAGCAGTACTTC.

This chain connects TRBV15 to TRBJ2-1; the D gene is possibly TRBD2 (5 bases). Per germline, CDR1 LNHNV and CDR2 YYDKDF (reference sequence). The CDR3 runs to 15 residues. Trimming cost V 0 bases and J 3 bases, with 9 bases left between them. The CDR3 DNA is TGTGCCACCAGCAGAGACCCAGCGGACTACAATGAGCAGTTCTTC. This codes for CATSRDPADYNEQFF.

The rearrangement joins TRBV27 to TRBJ2-1, with D maybe TRBD2 (5 bases). In germline, CDR1 is MNHEY, CDR2 SMNVEV (reference sequence). The CDR3 covers 14 residues. Trimming took off 7 bases at V and 5 bases at J, with 15 bases between the two ends. The DNA for the CDR3 is TGTGCCAGCAAGAAAAACCCACTAGACAATGAGCAGTTCTTC. Translated: CASKKNPLDNEQFF.

DNA for the CDR3: TGTGCCAGCAGCCTTGACAGGGTGAATCAGCCCCAGCATTTT. It specifies CASSLDRVNQPQHF. The chain couples TRBV11-3 to TRBJ1-5; 7 bases align to TRBD1. The CDR3 covers 14 residues. V lost 5 bases, J lost 4 bases, and 5 bases stayed unmatched. Germline V gene lookup returns CDR1 SGHNT and CDR2 YENEEA.

This chain connects TRBV6-5 to TRBJ2-2; TRBD2 matches at 7 bases. Germline V gene sequence: CDR1 MNHEY, CDR2 SVGAGI. This CDR3 spans 15 amino acids. The ends lost 2 bases at V and 6 bases at J; junction bases unmatched: 6. The CDR3, as DNA: TGTGCCAGCAGTTACGGGGGGAGGGTGGCCGGGGAGCTGTTTTTT. This encodes CASSYGGRVAGELFF.

This chain joins TRBV7-2 and TRBJ2-7; D is possibly TRBD1 (5 bases). The germline V gene has CDR1 SGHTA and CDR2 FQGNSA. The V and J ends lost 5 bases and 3 bases respectively, with 14 bases between them. The CDR3 extends over 14 amino acids. CDR3 sequence reads: CASSLQSGNYEQYF. CDR3 DNA: TGTGCCAGCAGCCTACAGTCAGGGAACTACGAGCAGTACTTC.

J is TRBJ1-4 and V is TRBV27, with TRBD1 matching 11 bases. The CDR3 has 17 amino acids. Germline V CDR1 and CDR2: MNHEY, SMNVEV (reference sequence). Trimming at V came to 5 bases and at J to 3 bases, leaving 8 bases not matched to a gene. This CDR3 reads CASSAGTGGIANEKLFF. The CDR3 nucleotides are TGTGCCAGCAGTGCCGGGACAGGGGGTATAGCTAATGAAAAACTGTTTTTT.

The V call is TRBV5-1, the J call TRBJ2-2; 10 bases fit TRBD2. Trimming at V came to 4 bases and at J to 8 bases, leaving 11 bases not matched to a gene. Germline-derived CDR1 and CDR2 are SGHRS and YFSETQ. The CDR3 totals 16 residues. The CDR3 loop reads CASSPPSGRAAGELFF. CDR3 nucleotides: TGCGCCAGCAGCCCCCCCAGCGGGAGGGCCGCGGGGGAGCTGTTTTTT.

Notes on this clone: Other DNA sequences from this sample encode an identical CDR3 as well. The chain joins TRBV5-4 to TRBJ2-3; 10 bases match TRBD2. With 1 base clipped from V and 6 bases from J, the junction kept 11 bases outside the gene matches. The CDR3 has 17 residues. Germline V CDR1 and CDR2: SGHNT, YYREEE (reference sequence). The CDR3 sequence: CASSLFLGLAGADTQYF. For the CDR3, the DNA is TGTGCCAGCAGCTTGTTTCTCGGGCTAGCGGGAGCGGATACGCAGTATTTT.

This clone was seen a handful of times. CDR3 nucleotide sequence: TGTGCCAGCAGCTCCGAGGTAGCGGGAGTTCGGGAGCTGTTTTTT. Translating gives CASSSEVAGVRELFF. This chain joins TRBV7-6 and TRBJ2-2; 9 bases agree with TRBD2. This CDR3 has 15 residues. V lost 4 bases and J lost 9; bases outside the gene matches: 9. CDR1 is SGHVS and CDR2 is FNYEAQ in the germline V gene.

This sequence joins TRBV7-8 and TRBJ2-5; the match to TRBD1 covers 8 bases. The germline gives CDR1 SGHVS, CDR2 FQNEAQ. The CDR3 length is 16 residues. With V trimmed by 2 bases and J by 1 base, 6 bases remained unmatched. The CDR3 nucleotides are TGTGCCAGCAGCTTACCGGGACAGGAAGTCCAAGAGACCCAGTACTTC. This gives the protein CASSLPGQEVQETQYF. Looking up the rest from reference TRBV7-8 and TRBJ2-5 gives the full variable domain: GAGVSQSPRYKVAKRGQDVALRCDPISGHVSLFWYQQALGQGPEFLTYFQNEAQLDKSGLPSDRFFAERPEGSVSTLKIQRTQQEDSAVYLCASSLPGQEVQETQYFGPGTRLLVL.

CDR3 residues: CASSYFAGLSTDTQYF. The DNA of the CDR3 is TGTGCCAGCAGTTACTTTGCGGGACTTAGCACAGATACGCAGTATTTT. The rearrangement uses TRBV6-5 and TRBJ2-3; maybe TRBD2 (6 bases). V lost 1 base to trimming and J lost 0 bases, with 11 bases between them. The germline V gene has CDR1 MNHEY and CDR2 SVGAGI. The CDR3 contains 16 residues.

The chain employs TRBV28 and TRBJ2-5; the match to TRBD2 covers 7 bases. The CDR3 is 13 residues long. Germline V gene lookup returns CDR1 MDHEN and CDR2 SYDVKM. Unmatched junction bases numbered 6, after V lost 6 bases and J lost 5 bases. For the CDR3, the DNA is TGTGCCAGCAGGACGGGGGGTGGGGAGACCCAGTACTTC. It translates to CASRTGGGETQYF.

V is TRBV29-1 and J is TRBJ2-1; 9 nucleotides agree with TRBD2. The V and J ends lost 1 base and 0 bases, in that order; junction bases with no gene match: 4. CDR3 length: 16 amino acids. The germline CDR1 and CDR2 sequences are SQVTM and ANQGSEA. CDR3 sequence: CSVEGTTSGSYNEQFF. The CDR3 coding sequence is TGCAGCGTTGAAGGTACGACTAGCGGCTCCTACAATGAGCAGTTCTTC.

The chain links TRBV11-2 to TRBJ2-1; 15 nucleotides match TRBD2. The CDR3 is 19 residues long. J lost 7 bases, V lost 1 base, and 11 bases had no gene match. Germline CDR1 and CDR2: SGHAT and FQNNGV. The CDR3 sequence: CASSLVPAQGLAGGNEQFF. The CDR3 DNA reads as TGTGCCAGCAGCTTAGTCCCCGCTCAGGGACTAGCGGGAGGAAATGAGCAGTTCTTC.

The rearrangement links TRBV9 to TRBJ2-2, with 8 bases aligning to TRBD2. The CDR3 length is 15 residues. J lost 0 bases, V lost 3 bases, and 1 base had no gene match. Germline loops: CDR1 SGDLS, CDR2 YYNGEE. In DNA, the CDR3 is TGTGCCAGCAGCGGGACTAGCACGAACACCGGGGAGCTGTTTTTT. It yields the protein CASSGTSTNTGELFF.

The genes are TRBV11-2 and TRBJ1-6; 7 bases match TRBD1. This CDR3 has 16 residues. Germline values: CDR1 SGHAT, CDR2 FQNNGV. V shed 4 bases and J 9 bases; nucleotides not matched to a gene: 12. The DNA of the CDR3 is TGTGCCAGCAGCTCAAGAATACAGGGGTGGGTTTCACCCCTCCACTTT. Amino acid sequence: CASSSRIQGWVSPLHF.

The chain has TRBV7-6 and TRBJ2-1; TRBD2 aligns across 11 bases. The CDR3 spans 17 residues. Trimming at V came to 5 bases and at J to 0 bases, leaving 6 bases not matched to a gene. Germline V gene data show CDR1 as SGHVS and CDR2 as FNYEAQ. The CDR3 bases are TGTGCCAGCAGCCAGACTAGCGGGATCTTCTCCTACAATGAGCAGTTCTTC. It codes for CASSQTSGIFSYNEQFF.

There are a few counts of this clone. V usage is TRBV6-1 and J usage is TRBJ2-7, with D tentatively TRBD2 (5 bases). The CDR3 has 12 residues. Germline values: CDR1 MNHNS, CDR2 SASEGT. Trimming cost V 0 bases and J 5 bases, with 5 bases left between them. CDR3 protein: CASSEAGDEQYF. The CDR3 nucleotides are TGTGCCAGCAGTGAAGCGGGAGACGAGCAGTACTTC.

The CDR3 DNA reads TGTGCCAGCGTTAAGGGGCTGCCCAACGAGCAGTACTTC. Translating gives CASVKGLPNEQYF. This rearrangement joins TRBV7-9 to TRBJ2-7, with D perhaps matching TRBD1 (5 bases). The V gene lost 8 bases and the J gene lost 5 bases, with 16 bases spanning the gap. There are 13 residues in the CDR3. The germline gives CDR1 SEHNR, CDR2 FQNEAQ (reference sequence).

The CDR3 coding sequence is TGTGCCAGCAGCCCGGGACAGGACTCCTACAATGAGCAGTTCTTC. Translated, it gives CASSPGQDSYNEQFF. The chain joins TRBV14 to TRBJ2-1, with TRBD1 matching 8 bases. V was pared by 4 bases and J by 0 bases, with 2 bases of the junction left unmatched. Germline loops: CDR1 SGHDN, CDR2 FVKESK. The CDR3 runs 15 residues.

The V gene is TRBV7-2, the J gene TRBJ1-5; 11 bases are shared with TRBD1. This CDR3 is 18 amino acids long. Germline V gene data show CDR1 as SGHTA and CDR2 as FQGNSA. V was clipped by 0 bases and J by 0 bases; unmatched bases: 4. CDR3 DNA: TGTGCCAGCAGCTTAGCGGGACAGGGGGGATATAGCAATCAGCCCCAGCATTTT. It codes for CASSLAGQGGYSNQPQHF.